This is a list of T cell receptor beta chains from one sample in a study of Ad26.COV2.S vaccination and SARS-CoV-2 variants. The table came from immunoSEQ multiplex PCR; TCRdb's copy has only in-frame clones and leaves some out. The data contain approximately 300,000 clones, about 85% of them singletons. Specimen: peripheral blood, collected in a trial of Ad26.COV2.S vaccine versus placebo. All receptors derive from a person between 18 and 59 years old who received the Ad26.COV2.S COVID-19 vaccine or a placebo. Both conserved end residues are part of each CDR3. The D gene is left open where the match is weak. Only part of the rows carry a size: once, few, many, or a class if the clone is expanded.

CDR3nt,CDR3aa,d_gene,j_gene,v_gene,abundance
TGTGCCAGCAGCGCCCAAGGGACGGCTTACAATGAGCAGTTCTTC,CASSAQGTAYNEQFF,NA,TRBJ2-1,TRBV9,NA
TGTGCCAGCAGCCCAGGGACCGGAAACACCATATATTTT,CASSPGTGNTIYF,NA,TRBJ1-3,TRBV7-3,NA
TGTGCCAGCAGTCCCGGCGACAGTTTCTACAATGAGCAGTTCTTC,CASSPGDSFYNEQFF,NA,TRBJ2-1,TRBV7-3,NA
TGCGCCAGCAGCTTGGATAGCAACACAGATACGCAGTATTTT,CASSLDSNTDTQYF,NA,TRBJ2-3,TRBV5-1,NA
TGTGCCAGCAGTACCCGGGACAGGGACTACAATGAGCAGTTCTTC,CASSTRDRDYNEQFF,TRBD1,TRBJ2-1,TRBV6-5,NA
TGTGCCAGCAGTAATCCCGAGGGAAACATTCAGTACTTC,CASSNPEGNIQYF,NA,TRBJ2-4,TRBV6-5,NA
TGTGCCATCACCCTAGCGGGGGGGCGCCACGAGCAGTACTTC,CAITLAGGRHEQYF,TRBD2,TRBJ2-7,TRBV10-3,NA
TGTGCCACCAGCAGAGATCCGGGCGCCTACGAGCAGTACTTC,CATSRDPGAYEQYF,NA,TRBJ2-7,TRBV15,NA
TGTGCCAGTAGCCCAAATAATGAAAAACTGTTTTTT,CASSPNNEKLFF,NA,TRBJ1-4,TRBV19,NA
TGCGCCAGCAGCCACTCTGGAAACACCATATATTTT,CASSHSGNTIYF,NA,TRBJ1-3,TRBV4-1,NA
TGTGCCATCAGTGCCCGAGGGCAGGGGCAAACCGGGGAGCTGTTTTTT,CAISARGQGQTGELFF,NA,TRBJ2-2,TRBV10-3,NA
TGTGCCAGCAACGGGCGCCTAAACATTCAGTACTTC,CASNGRLNIQYF,NA,TRBJ2-4,TRBV6-6,NA
TGTGCCAGCAGCTTATTGGGAGAGACCCAGTACTTC,CASSLLGETQYF,NA,TRBJ2-5,TRBV7-9,once
TGTGCCAGAAGCTCCCCCCAGGGGATGAGGAGCGGCTACACCTTC,CARSSPQGMRSGYTF,NA,TRBJ1-2,TRBV5-3,NA
TGTGCCAGCAGTTATAGACTAGCGGGGGGGCAGGGCAAGCAAGAGACCCAGTACTTC,CASSYRLAGGQGKQETQYF,TRBD2,TRBJ2-5,TRBV6-2/TRBV6-3,NA
TGTGCCAGCAGCCAAGATCTGGCTTTCACCGGGGAGCTGTTTTTT,CASSQDLAFTGELFF,NA,TRBJ2-2,TRBV3-1/TRBV3-2,NA
TGTGCCACCAGTCCCCGACAGACAACCGGGGAGCTGTTTTTT,CATSPRQTTGELFF,NA,TRBJ2-2,TRBV24-1,few
TGCAGCGTTGCCTTCGACCCCCTCTCTGGAAACACCATATATTTT,CSVAFDPLSGNTIYF,NA,TRBJ1-3,TRBV29-1,NA
TGTGCCAGTAGTTCCCCCTCCTACGAGCAGTACTTC,CASSSPSYEQYF,NA,TRBJ2-7,TRBV19,NA
TGTGCCTGGGAGGGTTTGAATGAGCAGTTCTTC,CAWEGLNEQFF,NA,TRBJ2-1,TRBV30,NA
TGTGCCAGCAGTGCCAGGATTTCTGGAAACACCATATATTTT,CASSARISGNTIYF,NA,TRBJ1-3,TRBV6-6,NA
TGTGCCAGCAGCCTTAGGATTGGACAGGGCACAGATACGCAGTATTTT,CASSLRIGQGTDTQYF,TRBD1,TRBJ2-3,TRBV7-9,NA
TGTGCCAGCAGCTTGAATGAGGGGCGGGTGGCTAATGAAAAACTGTTTTTT,CASSLNEGRVANEKLFF,NA,TRBJ1-4,TRBV5-6,NA
TGTGCCAGCAGCCTCTCGGAGGGTATAAGGTACTTC,CASSLSEGIRYF,NA,TRBJ2-7,TRBV3-1/TRBV3-2,NA
TGTGCCAGCAGTTTCGACAGGGTTGGAGGCTACACCTTC,CASSFDRVGGYTF,TRBD1,TRBJ1-2,TRBV28,NA